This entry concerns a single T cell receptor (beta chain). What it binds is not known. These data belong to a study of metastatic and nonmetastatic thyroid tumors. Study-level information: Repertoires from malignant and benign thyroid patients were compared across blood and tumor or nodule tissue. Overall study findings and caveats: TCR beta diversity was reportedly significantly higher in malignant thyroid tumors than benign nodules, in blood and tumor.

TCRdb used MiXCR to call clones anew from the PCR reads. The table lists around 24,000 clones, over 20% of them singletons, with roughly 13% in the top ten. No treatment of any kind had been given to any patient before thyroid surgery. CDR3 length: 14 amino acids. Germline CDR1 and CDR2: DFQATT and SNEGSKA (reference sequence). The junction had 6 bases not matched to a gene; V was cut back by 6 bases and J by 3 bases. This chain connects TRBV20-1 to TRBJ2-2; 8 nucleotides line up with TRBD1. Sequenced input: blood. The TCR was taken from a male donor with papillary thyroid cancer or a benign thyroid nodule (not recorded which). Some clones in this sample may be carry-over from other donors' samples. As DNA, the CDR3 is TGCAGTGCCTCAGGGACAGGCGACACCGGGGAGCTGTTTTTT. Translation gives CSASGTGDTGELFF.